These T cell receptor beta chains were read from a single sample in a study of blood T cell repertoires in COVID-19. Sequencing was performed with immunoSEQ multiplex PCR; in TCRdb, only in-frame clones are kept and a portion is missing. The repertoire has about 270,000 clones, approximately 89% of them found once; the top ten carry roughly 2.9%. The specimen was PBMCs or T cells enriched from blood (not recorded which). The origin of the receptors is a man in his forties who had been exposed to COVID-19. CDR3s include the opening cysteine and the closing phenylalanine or tryptophan. The D gene is left open where the match is weak. Size values are once, few and many counts, or a class for expanded clones, and some rows have none.

CDR3: CASSSDHRDSHQPQHF
DNA: TGTGCCAGCAGCTCGGACCACCGGGACAGCCATCAGCCCCAGCATTTT
V: TRBV7-2
J: TRBJ1-5
D: TRBD1
size: -

CDR3: CASSLAWTGSYEQYF
DNA: TGTGCCAGCAGCTTGGCCTGGACAGGCTCCTACGAGCAGTACTTC
V: TRBV5-4
J: TRBJ2-7
D: TRBD1
size: -

CDR3: CASSLQGLGYTF
DNA: TGTGCCAGCAGTTTACAGGGTCTTGGCTACACCTTC
V: TRBV28
J: TRBJ1-2
D: -
size: -

CDR3: CASSTRRDRVTDTQYF
DNA: TGTGCCAGCAGCACCCGCCGGGACAGGGTAACAGATACGCAGTATTTT
V: TRBV9
J: TRBJ2-3
D: TRBD1
size: once

CDR3: CASSIRTDYEQYF
DNA: TGTGCCAGTAGTATCCGGACAGACTACGAGCAGTACTTC
V: TRBV19
J: TRBJ2-7
D: -
size: -

CDR3: CASSQAGGGTNYGYTF
DNA: TGTGCCAGCAGCCAAGCAGGAGGAGGAACTAACTATGGCTACACCTTC
V: TRBV7-3
J: TRBJ1-2
D: -
size: -

CDR3: CATSGSTDTQYF
DNA: TGTGCTACTTCAGGGAGCACAGATACGCAGTATTTT
V: TRBV12-5
J: TRBJ2-3
D: -
size: -

CDR3: CASSLAPNPLTDTQYF
DNA: TGTGCCAGCAGCTTAGCCCCCAACCCCCTAACAGATACGCAGTATTTT
V: TRBV7-6
J: TRBJ2-3
D: -
size: -

CDR3: CASSFGVGDRVRTEAFF
DNA: TGTGCCAGCAGTTTTGGTGTCGGGGACAGGGTTCGCACTGAAGCTTTCTTT
V: TRBV28
J: TRBJ1-1
D: TRBD1
size: -

CDR3: CASSQVAGGPGEQYF
DNA: TGTGCCAGCAGCCAAGTAGCGGGAGGGCCGGGCGAGCAGTACTTC
V: TRBV7-8
J: TRBJ2-7
D: TRBD2
size: -

CDR3: CASKKDTTNYGYTF
DNA: TGTGCCAGTAAGAAGGACACCACTAACTATGGCTACACCTTC
V: TRBV19
J: TRBJ1-2
D: -
size: -

CDR3: CASSPRAGDTGELFF
DNA: TGTGCCAGCAGTCCTAGGGCGGGAGACACCGGGGAGCTGTTTTTT
V: TRBV2
J: TRBJ2-2
D: TRBD2
size: -

CDR3: CASIGTGSKFF
DNA: TGTGCCAGCATTGGGACAGGGAGTAAGTTCTTC
V: TRBV28
J: TRBJ2-1
D: TRBD1
size: -

CDR3: CASSRGPDQPQHF
DNA: TGTGCCAGCAGTAGGGGGCCCGATCAGCCCCAGCATTTT
V: TRBV6-5
J: TRBJ1-5
D: TRBD1
size: -

CDR3: CASSLAFQGISYEQYF
DNA: TGCGCCAGCAGCTTGGCTTTTCAGGGGATCTCCTACGAGCAGTACTTC
V: TRBV5-1
J: TRBJ2-7
D: -
size: -

CDR3: CASSLKLTTSGGETQYF
DNA: TGTGCCAGCAGTTTGAAGCTGACGACTAGCGGGGGAGAGACCCAGTACTTC
V: TRBV28
J: TRBJ2-5
D: TRBD2
size: -

CDR3: CASSLSTGGGEQYF
DNA: TGTGCCAGCAGCTTAAGCACAGGGGGCGGCGAGCAGTACTTC
V: TRBV7-9
J: TRBJ2-7
D: TRBD1
size: -

CDR3: CASTEHGGDTEAFF
DNA: TGTGCCAGCACCGAACATGGTGGTGACACTGAAGCTTTCTTT
V: TRBV28
J: TRBJ1-1
D: -
size: -

CDR3: CASSIRSGNQPQHF
DNA: TGTGCCAGTAGTATAAGATCCGGGAATCAGCCCCAGCATTTT
V: TRBV19
J: TRBJ1-5
D: -
size: -

CDR3: CASSSGQNYEQYF
DNA: TGTGCCAGCAGCTCGGGACAGAACTACGAGCAGTACTTC
V: TRBV11-3
J: TRBJ2-7
D: TRBD1
size: -

CDR3: CASSQGTSENTGELFF
DNA: TGCGCCAGCAGCCAAGGGACTAGCGAGAACACCGGGGAGCTGTTTTTT
V: TRBV4-1
J: TRBJ2-2
D: TRBD2
size: -

CDR3: CASSPPGQGSYEQYF
DNA: TGCGCCAGCAGCCCACCGGGACAGGGCTCCTACGAGCAGTACTTC
V: TRBV5-1
J: TRBJ2-7
D: TRBD1
size: -

CDR3: CASSLPLTQREVGEQYF
DNA: TGTGCCAGCAGCTTACCATTGACCCAGCGGGAGGTGGGCGAGCAGTACTTC
V: TRBV7-8
J: TRBJ2-7
D: TRBD2
size: once

CDR3: CASSSTGRTGGSETQYF
DNA: TGCGCCAGCAGCTCCACTGGAAGGACAGGGGGATCAGAGACCCAGTACTTC
V: TRBV5-1
J: TRBJ2-5
D: TRBD1
size: -

CDR3: CASSRTGFIVYGYTF
DNA: TGTGCCAGCAGCAGAACAGGGTTCATAGTGTATGGCTACACCTTC
V: TRBV27
J: TRBJ1-2
D: -
size: -

CDR3: CASSPRTGDYEKLFF
DNA: TGTGCCAGCAGCCCAAGGACAGGGGATTATGAAAAACTGTTTTTT
V: TRBV7-2
J: TRBJ1-4
D: TRBD1
size: -

CDR3: CASSLDSGSSYEQYF
DNA: TGTGCCAGCAGCTTAGACAGCGGGAGCTCCTACGAGCAGTACTTC
V: TRBV5-4
J: TRBJ2-7
D: TRBD2
size: -

CDR3: CASSPGTGNYGYTF
DNA: TGTGCCAGCAGCCCCGGGACAGGGAACTATGGCTACACCTTC
V: TRBV2
J: TRBJ1-2
D: TRBD1
size: -

CDR3: CASSTTGASNQPQHF
DNA: TGTGCCAGCAGTACCACAGGGGCTAGCAATCAGCCCCAGCATTTT
V: TRBV2
J: TRBJ1-5
D: TRBD1
size: -

CDR3: CASSAQHEGNSPLHF
DNA: TGTGCCAGCAGCGCACAACATGAGGGAAATTCACCCCTCCACTTT
V: TRBV5-5
J: TRBJ1-6
D: -
size: -

CDR3: CASRTSGSTDTQYF
DNA: TGTGCCAGCAGGACTAGCGGGAGTACAGATACGCAGTATTTT
V: TRBV4-2
J: TRBJ2-3
D: TRBD2
size: -

CDR3: CASSIITGSYNEQFF
DNA: TGTGCCAGTAGTATAATAACGGGATCGTACAATGAGCAGTTCTTC
V: TRBV19
J: TRBJ2-1
D: -
size: -

CDR3: CATLAGTEAYNEQFF
DNA: TGTGCCACTTTGGCCGGGACAGAAGCTTACAATGAGCAGTTCTTC
V: TRBV6-5
J: TRBJ2-1
D: TRBD1
size: -

CDR3: CASRPTGPQETQYF
DNA: TGTGCCAGCAGACCAACAGGGCCTCAAGAGACCCAGTACTTC
V: TRBV28
J: TRBJ2-5
D: -
size: -

CDR3: CASRTARLALNTGELFF
DNA: TGTGCCAGTAGAACGGCGAGACTAGCGCTGAACACCGGGGAGCTGTTTTTT
V: TRBV19
J: TRBJ2-2
D: TRBD2
size: -

CDR3: CATTSGIYNEQFF
DNA: TGTGCTACGACTAGCGGGATCTACAATGAGCAGTTCTTC
V: TRBV25-1
J: TRBJ2-1
D: TRBD2
size: -

CDR3: CASSQGVSGANVLTF
DNA: TGTGCCAGTAGTCAGGGGGTTTCTGGGGCCAACGTCCTGACTTTC
V: TRBV19
J: TRBJ2-6
D: TRBD1
size: -

CDR3: CASSLVPATNEKLFF
DNA: TGTGCCAGCAGCTTAGTCCCGGCAACTAATGAAAAACTGTTTTTT
V: TRBV7-2
J: TRBJ1-4
D: -
size: -

CDR3: CASGLTRGPGELFF
DNA: TGTGCTAGTGGTTTGACCCGAGGGCCCGGGGAGCTGTTTTTT
V: TRBV12-5
J: TRBJ2-2
D: -
size: -

CDR3: CASKAGGGTDTQYF
DNA: TGTGCCAGCAAAGCGGGAGGAGGCACAGATACGCAGTATTTT
V: TRBV7-2
J: TRBJ2-3
D: TRBD2
size: once

CDR3: CASGESSYNEQFF
DNA: TGTGCCAGTGGGGAGAGCTCCTACAATGAGCAGTTCTTC
V: TRBV12-3/TRBV12-4
J: TRBJ2-1
D: -
size: -

CDR3: CASSDAGQGRGDTQYF
DNA: TGTGCCAGCAGCGACGCGGGGCAGGGCCGGGGAGATACGCAGTATTTT
V: TRBV25-1
J: TRBJ2-3
D: -
size: -

CDR3: CASSLLQVHGNTIYF
DNA: TGTGCCAGCAGCTTACTACAGGTTCATGGAAACACCATATATTTT
V: TRBV13
J: TRBJ1-3
D: -
size: -